The rows below give T cell receptor beta chains drawn from one sample of a study of PD-1 blockade in classical Hodgkin lymphoma. TCRdb keeps only in-frame clones here, not all; method: immunoSEQ multiplex PCR. The repertoire includes 100,000 or so clones, about 89% of them detected once, and around 6.6% sits in the top ten. Sequenced here: peripheral blood mononuclear cells (PBMCs), sampled before the second cycle of nivolumab. Every receptor here comes from a human donor with classical Hodgkin lymphoma. The CDR3 runs from the conserved cysteine through the conserved F or W. D genes are given only for firm matches. The size field is filled for only some rows; it gives once, few, many or a size class.

TRBD1 TRBJ1-1 . TRBV19 CASRWGDREGTEAFF TGTGCCAGTAGATGGGGGGACAGGGAGGGCACTGAAGCTTTCTTT
TRBD2 TRBJ2-7 . TRBV2 CASSPLAGGPPNEQYF TGTGCCAGCAGCCCCCTAGCGGGGGGCCCCCCTAACGAGCAGTACTTC
TRBD2 TRBJ2-5 once TRBV2 CASHRTSAATQYF TGTGCCAGCCATCGGACTAGCGCGGCGACCCAGTACTTC
. TRBJ2-7 . TRBV27 CASSSRDRFSEQYF TGTGCCAGCAGTTCCCGTGACAGGTTCTCCGAGCAGTACTTC
TRBD1 TRBJ1-1 . TRBV23-1 CASSQRRGQRTEAFF TGCGCCAGCAGCCAACGTAGGGGGCAGAGGACTGAAGCTTTCTTT
TRBD2 TRBJ2-7 . TRBV6-6 CASSYSSGGAGEQYF TGTGCCAGCAGTTACTCTAGCGGGGGGGCTGGCGAGCAGTACTTC
. TRBJ2-3 . TRBV5-8 CASSLEFMAAPSRTDTQYF TGTGCCAGCAGCTTGGAATTTATGGCAGCTCCGTCTCGCACAGATACGCAGTATTTT
. TRBJ1-1 . TRBV18 CASSRLVNTEAFF TGTGCCAGCTCACGCCTGGTTAACACTGAAGCTTTCTTT
. TRBJ1-1 . TRBV11-2 CASSLEWQGNTEAFF TGTGCCAGCAGCTTAGAATGGCAGGGGAACACTGAAGCTTTCTTT
. TRBJ1-3 . TRBV28 CASSLPGDTIYF TGTGCCAGCAGTTTACCCGGGGACACCATATATTTT
. TRBJ2-5 . TRBV11-2 CASSGDLVLSETQYF TGTGCCAGCAGCGGCGACTTGGTCCTCTCGGAGACCCAGTACTTC
. TRBJ2-2 . TRBV7-9 CASSQGGNTGELFF TGTGCCAGCAGCCAGGGAGGAAACACCGGGGAGCTGTTTTTT
. TRBJ1-1 . TRBV6-5 CASSPLRNTEAFF TGTGCCAGCAGCCCCCTTCGGAACACTGAAGCTTTCTTT
TRBD2 TRBJ2-2 few TRBV4-3 CASSQVAGVGELFF TGCGCCAGCAGCCAAGTAGCGGGGGTTGGGGAGCTGTTTTTT
. TRBJ2-1 . TRBV6-6 CASSPLDYNEQFF TGTGCCAGCAGTCCCTTGGACTACAATGAGCAGTTCTTC
. TRBJ1-3 . TRBV18 CASSPQGPGAGNTIYF TGTGCCAGCTCACCACAGGGTCCAGGAGCTGGAAACACCATATATTTT
. TRBJ1-2 few TRBV30 CAWSVASGYTF TGTGCCTGGAGTGTGGCTAGCGGCTACACCTTC
. TRBJ2-7 . TRBV5-4 CASSLVGRGDYEQYF TGTGCCAGCAGCTTAGTCGGCAGGGGGGACTACGAGCAGTACTTC
TRBD1 TRBJ2-5 . TRBV25-1 CASTLGTAETQYF TGTGCCAGCACCTTAGGGACAGCAGAGACCCAGTACTTC
TRBD1 TRBJ1-1 . TRBV4-3 CASSLRTGGTEAFF TGCGCCAGCAGCCTTCGGACAGGGGGCACTGAAGCTTTCTTT
. TRBJ1-1 . TRBV2 CASADPIGDLEAFF TGTGCCAGCGCAGACCCAATCGGGGATCTTGAAGCTTTCTTT
. TRBJ1-5 . TRBV7-3 CASSLMGGRNQPQHF TGTGCCAGCAGCCTTATGGGGGGGCGAAATCAGCCCCAGCATTTT
. TRBJ2-7 . TRBV5-1 CASSLVSYEQYF TGCGCCAGCAGCTTGGTCTCCTACGAGCAGTACTTC
. TRBJ1-2 . TRBV5-1 CASRGEDYGYTF TGCGCCAGCAGGGGGGAGGACTATGGCTACACCTTC
. TRBJ2-1 once TRBV13 CASSPSRDEQFF TGTGCCAGCAGCCCATCGAGGGATGAGCAGTTCTTC
TRBD2 TRBJ2-1 . TRBV29-1 CSVPAGLAGRFSEQFF TGCAGCGTACCCGCCGGACTAGCGGGGCGGTTCAGTGAGCAGTTCTTC
. TRBJ1-5 . TRBV7-9 CASSFTGNGQPQHF TGTGCCAGCAGCTTTACAGGCAACGGTCAGCCCCAGCATTTT
. TRBJ1-1 . TRBV7-6 CASSLAGMNTEAFF TGTGCCAGCAGCTTAGCAGGAATGAACACTGAAGCTTTCTTT
TRBD2 TRBJ2-1 . TRBV11-3 CASSPGLAGGPTEEQFF TGTGCCAGCAGCCCTGGACTAGCGGGGGGCCCCACGGAAGAGCAGTTCTTC
TRBD1 TRBJ1-2 once TRBV7-8 CASSIGQGYGYTF TGTGCCAGCAGCATCGGACAGGGGTACGGCTACACCTTC
. TRBJ1-2 . TRBV2 CASSGGRGYTF TGTGCCAGCAGTGGAGGGCGAGGCTACACCTTC
. TRBJ1-2 . TRBV6-6 CASSKEGRVDYGYTF TGTGCCAGCAGTAAGGAGGGCAGGGTTGACTATGGCTACACCTTC
. TRBJ1-1 . TRBV7-9 CASARVNTEAFF TGTGCCAGCGCACGAGTGAACACTGAAGCTTTCTTT
. TRBJ2-2 . TRBV11-2 CASSYLGQLYTGELFF TGTGCCAGCAGCTACCTCGGGCAGCTATACACCGGGGAGCTGTTTTTT
TRBD1 TRBJ1-2 once TRBV6-6 CASSWKGTGSGYTF TGTGCCAGCAGTTGGAAAGGGACAGGGAGTGGCTACACCTTC
. TRBJ1-1 . TRBV10-1 CASSESGTKAFF TGCGCCAGCAGTGAGTCGGGGACAAAAGCTTTCTTT
TRBD1 TRBJ1-1 . TRBV30 CAWSVLGTGDLNTEAFF TGTGCCTGGAGTGTACTTGGGACAGGGGACCTGAACACTGAAGCTTTCTTT
. TRBJ1-5 . TRBV6-5 CASRRGGDQPQHF TGTGCCAGCAGGCGCGGAGGGGATCAGCCCCAGCATTTT
. TRBJ2-1 . TRBV6-4 CASRAPGDLNEQFF TGTGCCAGCAGGGCTCCGGGGGACCTTAATGAGCAGTTCTTC
. TRBJ1-1 . TRBV5-6 CASSPTSPSEAFF TGTGCCAGCAGCCCGACGAGCCCGTCTGAAGCTTTCTTT
. TRBJ1-5 . TRBV7-9 CASSLGPGTNQPQHF TGTGCCAGCAGCTTAGGGCCGGGGACGAATCAGCCCCAGCATTTT
. TRBJ2-2 . TRBV7-6 CASSFGGPGELFF TGTGCCAGCAGCTTCGGTGGGCCGGGGGAGCTGTTTTTT
. TRBJ1-5 . TRBV7-9 CASSLGEQPQHF TGTGCCAGCAGCTTAGGGGAGCAGCCCCAGCATTTT